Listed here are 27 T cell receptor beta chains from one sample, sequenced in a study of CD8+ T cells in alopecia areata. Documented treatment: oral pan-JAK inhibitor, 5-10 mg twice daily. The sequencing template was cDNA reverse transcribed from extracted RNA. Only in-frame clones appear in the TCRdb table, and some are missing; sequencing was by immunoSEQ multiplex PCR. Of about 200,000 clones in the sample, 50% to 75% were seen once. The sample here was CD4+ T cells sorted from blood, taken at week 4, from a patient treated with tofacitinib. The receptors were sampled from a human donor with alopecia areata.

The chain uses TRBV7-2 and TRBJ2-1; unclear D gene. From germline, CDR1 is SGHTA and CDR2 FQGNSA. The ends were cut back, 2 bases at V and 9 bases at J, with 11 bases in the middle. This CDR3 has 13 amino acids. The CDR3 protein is CASSLSRAREQFF. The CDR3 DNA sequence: TGTGCCAGCAGCTTATCCCGGGCCCGTGAGCAGTTCTTC.

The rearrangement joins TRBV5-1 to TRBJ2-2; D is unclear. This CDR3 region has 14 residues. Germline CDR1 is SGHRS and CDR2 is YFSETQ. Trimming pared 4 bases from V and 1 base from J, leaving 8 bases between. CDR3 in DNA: TGCGCCAGCAGCGTGGAACTGAACACCGGGGAGCTGTTTTTT. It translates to CASSVELNTGELFF.

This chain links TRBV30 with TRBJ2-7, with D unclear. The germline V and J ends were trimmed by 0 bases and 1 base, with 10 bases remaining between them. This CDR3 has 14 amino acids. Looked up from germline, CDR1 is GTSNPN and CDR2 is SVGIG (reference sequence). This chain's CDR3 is CAWSVRTSSYEQYF. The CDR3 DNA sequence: TGTGCCTGGAGTGTTCGAACAAGTTCCTACGAGCAGTACTTC.

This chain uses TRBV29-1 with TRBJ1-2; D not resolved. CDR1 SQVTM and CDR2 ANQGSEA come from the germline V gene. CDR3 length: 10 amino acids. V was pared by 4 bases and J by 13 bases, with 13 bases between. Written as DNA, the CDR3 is TGCAGCGTTGCCCCTGAGGCAATCACCTTC. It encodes CSVAPEAITF. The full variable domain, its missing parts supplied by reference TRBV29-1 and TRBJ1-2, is SAVISQKPSRDICQRGTSLTIQCQVDSQVTMMFWYRQQPGQSLTLIATANQGSEATYESGFVIDKFPISRPNLTFSTLTVSNMSPEDSSIYLCSVAPEAITFGSGTRLTVV.

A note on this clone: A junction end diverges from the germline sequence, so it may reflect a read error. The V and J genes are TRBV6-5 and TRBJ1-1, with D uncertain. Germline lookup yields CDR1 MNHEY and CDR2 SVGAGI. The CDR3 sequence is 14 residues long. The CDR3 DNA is TGTGCCATCAGTTACGGGGAAATGAACACTGAAGCTTTCTTT. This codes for CAISYGEMNTEAFF.

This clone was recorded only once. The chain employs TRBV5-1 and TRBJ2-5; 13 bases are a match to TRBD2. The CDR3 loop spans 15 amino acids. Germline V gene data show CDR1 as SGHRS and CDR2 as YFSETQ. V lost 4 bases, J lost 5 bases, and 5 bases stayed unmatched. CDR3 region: CASSPGLAGLETQYF. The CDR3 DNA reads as TGCGCCAGCAGCCCGGGACTAGCGGGACTCGAGACCCAGTACTTC.

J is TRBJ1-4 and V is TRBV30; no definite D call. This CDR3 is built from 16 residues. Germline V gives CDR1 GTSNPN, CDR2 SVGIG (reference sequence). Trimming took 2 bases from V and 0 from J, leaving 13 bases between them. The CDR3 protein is CAWSPISAATNEKLFF. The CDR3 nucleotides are TGTGCCTGGAGTCCGATATCAGCCGCAACTAATGAAAAACTGTTTTTT.

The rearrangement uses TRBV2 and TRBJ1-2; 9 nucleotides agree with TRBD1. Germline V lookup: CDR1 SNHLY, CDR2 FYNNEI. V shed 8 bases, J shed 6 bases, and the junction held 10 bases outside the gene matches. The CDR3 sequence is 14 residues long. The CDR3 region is CASGTGTGWDGYTF. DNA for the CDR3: TGTGCCAGCGGGACCGGGACAGGGTGGGATGGCTACACCTTC.

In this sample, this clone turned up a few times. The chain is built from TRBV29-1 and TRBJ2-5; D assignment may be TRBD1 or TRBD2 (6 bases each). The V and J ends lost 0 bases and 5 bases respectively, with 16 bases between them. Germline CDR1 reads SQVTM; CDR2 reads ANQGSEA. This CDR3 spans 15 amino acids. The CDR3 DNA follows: TGCAGCGTTGAAGAGGGGGGACAACCCAGGGAGACCCAGTACTTC. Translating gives CSVEEGGQPRETQYF.

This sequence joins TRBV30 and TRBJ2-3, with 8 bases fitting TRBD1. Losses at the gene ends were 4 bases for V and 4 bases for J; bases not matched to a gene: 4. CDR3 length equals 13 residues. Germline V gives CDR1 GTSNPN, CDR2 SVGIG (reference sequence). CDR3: CAWNRGDADTQYF. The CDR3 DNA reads TGTGCCTGGAACAGGGGGGACGCAGATACGCAGTATTTT.

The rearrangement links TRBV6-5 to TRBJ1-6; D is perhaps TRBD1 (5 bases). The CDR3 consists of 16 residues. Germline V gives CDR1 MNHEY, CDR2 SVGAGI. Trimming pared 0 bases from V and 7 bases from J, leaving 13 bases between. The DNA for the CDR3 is TGTGCCAGCAGTTACTCCCTCACAGGACCCAATTCACCCCTCCACTTT. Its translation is CASSYSLTGPNSPLHF.

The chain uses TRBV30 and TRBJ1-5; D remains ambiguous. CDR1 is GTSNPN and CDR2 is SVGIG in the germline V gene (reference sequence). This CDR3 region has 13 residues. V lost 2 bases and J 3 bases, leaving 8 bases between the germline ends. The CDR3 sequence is CAWSKDSNQPQHF. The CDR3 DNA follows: TGTGCCTGGAGTAAGGATTCCAATCAGCCCCAGCATTTT.

DNA for the CDR3: TGTGCCAGCAGCCCAGACTGGGTAGGGAACATTCAGTACTTC. This sequence encodes CASSPDWVGNIQYF. The V call is TRBV6-5, the J call TRBJ2-4; D is undetermined. This CDR3 has 14 residues. Trimming left V 6 bases short and J 7 bases short, with 16 bases between. CDR1 is MNHEY, CDR2 SVGAGI, per germline.

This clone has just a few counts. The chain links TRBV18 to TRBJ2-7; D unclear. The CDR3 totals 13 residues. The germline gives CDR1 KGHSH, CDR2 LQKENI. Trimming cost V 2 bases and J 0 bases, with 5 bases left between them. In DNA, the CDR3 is TGTGCCAGCTCACCAATACCCTCCTACGAGCAGTACTTC. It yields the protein CASSPIPSYEQYF.

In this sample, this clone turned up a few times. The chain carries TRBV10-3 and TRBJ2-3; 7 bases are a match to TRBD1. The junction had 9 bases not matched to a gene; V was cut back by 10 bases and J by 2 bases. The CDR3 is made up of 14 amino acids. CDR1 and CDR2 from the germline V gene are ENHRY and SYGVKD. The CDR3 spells CASQTGITTDTQYF. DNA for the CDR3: TGTGCCAGCCAGACAGGGATTACCACAGATACGCAGTATTTT.

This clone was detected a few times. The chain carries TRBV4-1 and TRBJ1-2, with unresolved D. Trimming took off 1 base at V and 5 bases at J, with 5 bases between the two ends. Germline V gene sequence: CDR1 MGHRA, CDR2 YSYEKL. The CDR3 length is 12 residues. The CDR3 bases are TGCGCCAGCAGCCAAGCTGGGTATGGCTACACCTTC. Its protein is CASSQAGYGYTF.

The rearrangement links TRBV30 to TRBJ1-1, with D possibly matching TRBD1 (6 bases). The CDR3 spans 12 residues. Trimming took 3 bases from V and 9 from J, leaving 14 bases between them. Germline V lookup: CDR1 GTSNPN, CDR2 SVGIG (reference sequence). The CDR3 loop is CAWRQSGVKAFF. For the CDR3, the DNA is TGTGCCTGGAGGCAATCAGGGGTGAAAGCTTTCTTT.

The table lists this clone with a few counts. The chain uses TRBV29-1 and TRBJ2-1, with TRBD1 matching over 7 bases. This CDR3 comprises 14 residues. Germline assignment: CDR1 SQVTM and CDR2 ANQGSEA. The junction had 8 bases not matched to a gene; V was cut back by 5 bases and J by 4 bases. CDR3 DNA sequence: TGCAGCGTTCGGGAAGGGGGCGGGTACAATGAGCAGTTCTTC. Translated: CSVREGGGYNEQFF.

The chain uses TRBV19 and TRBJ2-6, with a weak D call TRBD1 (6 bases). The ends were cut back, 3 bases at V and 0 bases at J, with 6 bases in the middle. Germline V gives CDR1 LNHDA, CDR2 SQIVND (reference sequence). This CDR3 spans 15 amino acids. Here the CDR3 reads CASSMDSSGANVLTF. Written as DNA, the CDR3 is TGTGCCAGTAGTATGGACAGCTCTGGGGCCAACGTCCTGACTTTC.

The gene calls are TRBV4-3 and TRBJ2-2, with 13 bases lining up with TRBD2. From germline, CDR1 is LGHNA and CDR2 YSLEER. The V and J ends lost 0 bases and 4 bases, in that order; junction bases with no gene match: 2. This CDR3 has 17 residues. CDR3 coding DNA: TGCGCCAGCAGCCAAGAAAGACTAGCGGGGGGCACCGGGGAGCTGTTTTTT. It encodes CASSQERLAGGTGELFF.

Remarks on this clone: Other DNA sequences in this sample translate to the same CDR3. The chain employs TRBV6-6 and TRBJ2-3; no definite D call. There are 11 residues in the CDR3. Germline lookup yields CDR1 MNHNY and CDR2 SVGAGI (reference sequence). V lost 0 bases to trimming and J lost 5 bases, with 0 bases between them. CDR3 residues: CASSYSDTQYF. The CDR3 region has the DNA TGTGCCAGCAGTTACTCAGATACGCAGTATTTT.

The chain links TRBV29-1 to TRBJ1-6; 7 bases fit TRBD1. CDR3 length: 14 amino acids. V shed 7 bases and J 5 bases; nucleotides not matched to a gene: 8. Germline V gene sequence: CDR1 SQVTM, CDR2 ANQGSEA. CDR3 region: CSARQGNNNSPLHF. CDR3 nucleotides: TGCAGCGCCAGACAGGGAAATAATAATTCACCCCTCCACTTT.

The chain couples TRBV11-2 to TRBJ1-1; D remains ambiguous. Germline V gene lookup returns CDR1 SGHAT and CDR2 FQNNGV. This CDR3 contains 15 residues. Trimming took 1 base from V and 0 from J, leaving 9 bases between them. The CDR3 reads CASSLGIGLNTEAFF. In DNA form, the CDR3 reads TGTGCCAGCAGCTTAGGTATAGGATTGAACACTGAAGCTTTCTTT.

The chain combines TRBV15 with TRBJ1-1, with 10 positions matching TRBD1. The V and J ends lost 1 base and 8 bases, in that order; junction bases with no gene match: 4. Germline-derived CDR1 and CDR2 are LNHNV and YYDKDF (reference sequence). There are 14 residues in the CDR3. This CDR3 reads CATSRGRDRGEAFF. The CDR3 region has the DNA TGTGCCACCAGCAGAGGCCGGGACAGGGGAGAAGCTTTCTTT.

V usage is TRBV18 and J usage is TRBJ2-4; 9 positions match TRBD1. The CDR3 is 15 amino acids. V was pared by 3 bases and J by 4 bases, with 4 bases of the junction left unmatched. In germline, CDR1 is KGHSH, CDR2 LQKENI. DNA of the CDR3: TGTGCCAGCTCACCCTCCGGGACAGGGAAAAACATTCAGTACTTC. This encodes CASSPSGTGKNIQYF.

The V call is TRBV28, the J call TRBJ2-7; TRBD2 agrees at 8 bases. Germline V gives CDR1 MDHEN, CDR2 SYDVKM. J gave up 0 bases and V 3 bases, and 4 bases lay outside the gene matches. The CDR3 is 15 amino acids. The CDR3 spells CASSLGGGTSYEQYF. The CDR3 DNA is TGTGCCAGCAGTTTGGGCGGGGGGACCTCCTACGAGCAGTACTTC.

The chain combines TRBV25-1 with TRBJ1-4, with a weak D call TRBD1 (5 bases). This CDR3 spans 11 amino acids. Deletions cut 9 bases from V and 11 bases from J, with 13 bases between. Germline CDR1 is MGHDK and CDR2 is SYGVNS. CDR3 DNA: TGTGCCAGTGGGGCCGGTGGGAAACTGTTTTTT. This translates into CASGAGGKLFF.